This section outlines one T cell receptor (beta chain) sequence together with its context. The target antigen is unknown. Tumor tissue was taken before any definitive surgery or chemotherapy was given. Germline V gives CDR1 SGHAT, CDR2 FQDESV (reference sequence). This CDR3 contains 14 residues. V dropped 0 bases and J dropped 0 bases, with 4 bases sitting between them. The sample originates from a study of high-grade serous ovarian cancer treatment subgroups. About the study: Samples averaged about 15,000 reads and roughly 7,700 unique TCR beta rearrangements. Overall study results and limits: Only CDR3 was analyzed; CDR1 and CDR2 were not. Without spatial data, bulk sequencing limits insight into HGSC tumor diversity.

TCRdb keeps only in-frame clones here, not all; method: immunoSEQ multiplex PCR. There are 1,500 or so clones in the sample; 67% occur only once, and under 30% lies in the top ten. This chain connects TRBV11-1 to TRBJ2-3; unclear D gene. The specimen was tumor tissue. The TCR comes from a human donor with high-grade serous ovarian cancer. CDR3 sequence: CASSLAPSTDTQYF. CDR3 nucleotides: TGTGCCAGCAGCTTAGCTCCGAGCACAGATACGCAGTATTTT.